This record looks at one T cell receptor (beta chain) sequence and its context. No DNA is given; TCRdb re-called the 5' RACE reads and lists each CDR3 protein once. The sample data list fewer than 200,000 distinct CDR3 sequences. This record belongs to a study of monozygotic twins with inflammatory bowel disease. CDR3 length: 16 amino acids. Sequencing input: blood. The receptor comes from a human donor with ulcerative colitis or Crohn's disease, or a healthy co-twin of an affected twin (not recorded which). The rearrangement joins TRBV12-3 or TRBV12-4 to TRBJ2-3; TCRdb indicates TRBD2, and absent DNA this call remains unverified. The CDR3 sequence is CASSDAGTSGTDTQYF.